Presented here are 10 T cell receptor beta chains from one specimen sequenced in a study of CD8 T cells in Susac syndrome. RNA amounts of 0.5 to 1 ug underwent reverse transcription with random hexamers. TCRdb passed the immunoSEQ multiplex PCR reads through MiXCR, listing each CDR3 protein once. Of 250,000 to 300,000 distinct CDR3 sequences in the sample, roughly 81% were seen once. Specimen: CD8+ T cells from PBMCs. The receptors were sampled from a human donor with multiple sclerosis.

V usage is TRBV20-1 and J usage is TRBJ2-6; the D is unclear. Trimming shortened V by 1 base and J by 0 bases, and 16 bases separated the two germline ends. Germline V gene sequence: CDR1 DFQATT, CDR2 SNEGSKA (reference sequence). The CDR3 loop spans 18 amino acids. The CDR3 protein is CSARGTPRLLSGANVLTF. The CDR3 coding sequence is TGCAGTGCTAGAGGAACCCCCCGACTTCTCTCTGGGGCCAACGTCCTGACTTTC.

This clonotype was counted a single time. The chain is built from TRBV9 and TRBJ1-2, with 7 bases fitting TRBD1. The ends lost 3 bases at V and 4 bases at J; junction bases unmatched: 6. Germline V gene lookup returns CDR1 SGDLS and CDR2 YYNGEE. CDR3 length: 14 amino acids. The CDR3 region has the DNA TGTGCCAGCAGCGAGGGACAGACTCCCTATGGCTACACCTTC. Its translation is CASSEGQTPYGYTF. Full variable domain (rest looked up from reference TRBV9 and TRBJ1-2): DSGVTQTPKHLITATGQRVTLRCSPRSGDLSVYWYQQSLDQGLQFLIQYYNGEERAKGNILERFSAQQFPDLHSELNLSSLELGDSALYFCASSEGQTPYGYTFGSGTRLTVV.

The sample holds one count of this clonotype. CDR3 in DNA: TGCGCCAGCCGGCAGGAAACGAACACTGAAGCTTTCTTT. This encodes CASRQETNTEAFF. V usage is TRBV5-1 and J usage is TRBJ1-1; D gene uncertain. This CDR3 contains 13 residues. Germline values: CDR1 SGHRS, CDR2 YFSETQ. Trimming shortened V by 7 bases and J by 1 base, and 11 bases separated the two germline ends.

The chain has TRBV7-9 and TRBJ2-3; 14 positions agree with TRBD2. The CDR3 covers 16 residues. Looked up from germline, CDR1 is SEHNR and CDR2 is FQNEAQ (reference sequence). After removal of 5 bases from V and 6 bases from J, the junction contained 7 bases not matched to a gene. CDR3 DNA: TGTGCCAGCAGCGGGCGACTAGCGGGAGGGCCCGATACGCAGTATTTT. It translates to CASSGRLAGGPDTQYF. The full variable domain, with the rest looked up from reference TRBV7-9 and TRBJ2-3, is DTGVSQNPRHKITKRGQNVTFRCDPISEHNRLYWYRQTLGQGPEFLTYFQNEAQLEKSRLLSDRFSAERPKGSFSTLEIQRTEQGDSAMYLCASSGRLAGGPDTQYFGPGTRLTVL.

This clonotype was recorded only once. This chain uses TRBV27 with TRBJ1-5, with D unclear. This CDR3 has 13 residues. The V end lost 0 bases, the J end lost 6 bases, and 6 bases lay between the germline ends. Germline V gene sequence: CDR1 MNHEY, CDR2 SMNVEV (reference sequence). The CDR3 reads CASSLSGSQPQHF. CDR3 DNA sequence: TGTGCCAGCAGTTTATCAGGGTCTCAGCCCCAGCATTTT.

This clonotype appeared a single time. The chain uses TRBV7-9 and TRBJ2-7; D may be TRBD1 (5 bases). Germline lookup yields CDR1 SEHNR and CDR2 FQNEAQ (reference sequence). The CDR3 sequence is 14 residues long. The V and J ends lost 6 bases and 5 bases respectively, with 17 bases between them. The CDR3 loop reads CASRLGPGIDEQYF. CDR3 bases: TGTGCCAGCAGATTGGGGCCAGGGATCGACGAGCAGTACTTC.

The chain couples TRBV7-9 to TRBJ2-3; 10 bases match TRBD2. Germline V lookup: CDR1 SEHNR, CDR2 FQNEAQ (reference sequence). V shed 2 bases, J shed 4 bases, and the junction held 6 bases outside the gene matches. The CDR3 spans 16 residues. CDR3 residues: CASSLPSGRTPDTQYF. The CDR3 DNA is TGTGCCAGCAGCTTACCTAGCGGGAGAACGCCAGATACGCAGTATTTT.

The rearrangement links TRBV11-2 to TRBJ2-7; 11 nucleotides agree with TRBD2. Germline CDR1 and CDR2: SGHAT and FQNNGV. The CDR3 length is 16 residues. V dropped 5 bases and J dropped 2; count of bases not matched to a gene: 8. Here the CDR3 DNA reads TGTGCCAGCAGCCCATTGACTAGCGGGGCCACCTACGAGCAGTACTTC. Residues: CASSPLTSGATYEQYF. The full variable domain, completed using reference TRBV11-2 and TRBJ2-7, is EAGVAQSPRYKIIEKRQSVAFWCNPISGHATLYWYQQILGQGPKLLIQFQNNGVVDDSQLPKDRFSAERLKGVDSTLKIQPAKLEDSAVYLCASSPLTSGATYEQYFGPGTRLTVT.

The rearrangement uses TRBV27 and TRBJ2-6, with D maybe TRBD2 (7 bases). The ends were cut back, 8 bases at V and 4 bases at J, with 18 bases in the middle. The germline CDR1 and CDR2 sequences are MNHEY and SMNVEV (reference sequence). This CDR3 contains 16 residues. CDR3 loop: CASSGGRLQGANVLTF. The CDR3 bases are TGTGCCAGCTCCGGGGGGCGCCTCCAAGGGGCCAACGTCCTGACTTTC.

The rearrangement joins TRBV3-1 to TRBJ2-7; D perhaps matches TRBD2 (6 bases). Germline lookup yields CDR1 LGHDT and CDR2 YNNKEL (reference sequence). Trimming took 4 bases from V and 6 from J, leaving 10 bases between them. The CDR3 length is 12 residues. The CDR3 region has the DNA TGTGCCAGCAGCCGATTGACTAGCGAGCAGTACTTC. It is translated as CASSRLTSEQYF.